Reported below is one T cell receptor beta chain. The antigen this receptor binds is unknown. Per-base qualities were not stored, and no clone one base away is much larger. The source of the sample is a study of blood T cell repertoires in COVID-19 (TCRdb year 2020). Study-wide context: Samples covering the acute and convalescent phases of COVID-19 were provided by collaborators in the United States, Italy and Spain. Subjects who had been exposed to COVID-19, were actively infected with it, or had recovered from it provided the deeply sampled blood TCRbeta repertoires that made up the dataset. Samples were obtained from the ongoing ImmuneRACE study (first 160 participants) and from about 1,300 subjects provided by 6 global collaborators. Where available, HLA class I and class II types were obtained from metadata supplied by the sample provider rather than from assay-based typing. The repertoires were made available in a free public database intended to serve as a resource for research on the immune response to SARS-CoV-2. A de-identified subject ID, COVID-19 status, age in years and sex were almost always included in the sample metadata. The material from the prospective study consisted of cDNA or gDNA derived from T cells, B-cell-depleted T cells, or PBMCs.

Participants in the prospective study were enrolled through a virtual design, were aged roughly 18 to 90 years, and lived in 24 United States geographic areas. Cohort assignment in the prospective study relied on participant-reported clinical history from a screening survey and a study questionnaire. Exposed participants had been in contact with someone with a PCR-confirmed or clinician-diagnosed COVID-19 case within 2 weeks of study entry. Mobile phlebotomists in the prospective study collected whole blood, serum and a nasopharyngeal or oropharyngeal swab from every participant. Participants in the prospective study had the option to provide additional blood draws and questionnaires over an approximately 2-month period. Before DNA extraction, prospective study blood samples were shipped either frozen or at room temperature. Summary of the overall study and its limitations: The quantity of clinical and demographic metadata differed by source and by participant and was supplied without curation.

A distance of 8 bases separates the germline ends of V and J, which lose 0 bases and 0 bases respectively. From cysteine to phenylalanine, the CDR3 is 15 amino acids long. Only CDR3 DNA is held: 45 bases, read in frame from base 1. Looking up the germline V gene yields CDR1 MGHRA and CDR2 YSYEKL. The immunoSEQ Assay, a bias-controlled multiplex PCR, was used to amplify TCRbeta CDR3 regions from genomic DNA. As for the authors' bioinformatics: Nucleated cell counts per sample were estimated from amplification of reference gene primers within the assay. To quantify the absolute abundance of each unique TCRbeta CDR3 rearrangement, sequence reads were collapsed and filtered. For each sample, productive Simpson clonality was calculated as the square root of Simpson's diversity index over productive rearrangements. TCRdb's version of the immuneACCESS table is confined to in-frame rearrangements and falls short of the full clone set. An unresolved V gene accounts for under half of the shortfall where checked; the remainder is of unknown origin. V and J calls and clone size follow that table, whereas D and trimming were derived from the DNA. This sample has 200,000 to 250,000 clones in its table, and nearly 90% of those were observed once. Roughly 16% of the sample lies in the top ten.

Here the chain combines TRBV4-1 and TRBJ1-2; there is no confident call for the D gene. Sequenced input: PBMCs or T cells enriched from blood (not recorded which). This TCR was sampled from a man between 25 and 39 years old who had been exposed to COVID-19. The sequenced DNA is TGCGCCAGCAGCCAAGATAACAGAGCTAACTATGGCTACACCTTC. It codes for CASSQDNRANYGYTF.